This passage covers 26 T cell receptor beta chains from one sample sequenced in a study of control samples from healthy donors and cancer patients. Measured with immunoSEQ multiplex PCR; TCRdb has only the in-frame clones, and not every one. Among 70,000 to 95,000 clones listed, roughly 93% were seen once. Sequencing used PBMCs. The receptors shown here come from a woman between 40 and 50 years old with lung cancer.

The gene calls are TRBV5-1 and TRBJ1-2, with D unclear. CDR3 size: 15 residues. The germline V and J ends were trimmed by 0 bases and 3 bases, with 12 bases remaining between them. Per germline, CDR1 SGHRS and CDR2 YFSETQ. DNA of the CDR3: TGCGCCAGCAGCTTGGAGTCGAAAAACTACTATGGCTACACCTTC. Protein sequence: CASSLESKNYYGYTF.

V and J are TRBV19 and TRBJ2-5; 10 bases fit TRBD1. Per the germline V gene, CDR1 is LNHDA and CDR2 is SQIVND (reference sequence). CDR3 length equals 15 residues. J was trimmed by 2 bases and V by 5 bases; bases with no gene match: 5. The CDR3 DNA is TGTGCCAGTAGTGCTTGGGGACAGGGGCAAGAGACCCAGTACTTC. As protein: CASSAWGQGQETQYF.

The count of this clone is one. The V call is TRBV2, the J call TRBJ2-7, with D possibly TRBD1 on 6 matching bases. The CDR3 has 13 amino acids. Per the germline V gene, CDR1 is SNHLY and CDR2 is FYNNEI. Trimming took 7 bases from V and 3 from J, leaving 13 bases between them. The CDR3 nucleotides are TGTGCCAGCAATCGGGACAAAGACTACGAGCAGTACTTC. Translating gives CASNRDKDYEQYF.

V gene TRBV5-1 combines with J gene TRBJ1-3; no definite D call. CDR1 is SGHRS and CDR2 is YFSETQ in the germline V gene. The CDR3 is made up of 16 amino acids. Trimming cost V 0 bases and J 8 bases, with 18 bases left between them. The CDR3 DNA sequence: TGCGCCAGCAGCTTGGGGCAGCCCTTTGGACTAGACACCATATATTTT. It yields the protein CASSLGQPFGLDTIYF.

In its sample, this clone was seen once. The chain has TRBV6-1 and TRBJ1-1, with D unclear. Trimming removed 3 bases from V and 3 bases from J, with 8 bases in between. The CDR3 consists of 13 residues. The germline CDR1 and CDR2 sequences are MNHNS and SASEGT. The CDR3, as DNA: TGTGCCAGCAGTGAGGCCTATCACACTGAAGCTTTCTTT. Amino acids: CASSEAYHTEAFF.

The chain carries TRBV27 and TRBJ2-7, with 7 bases matching TRBD1. The CDR3 loop spans 18 amino acids. V lost 1 base to trimming and J lost 0 bases; unmatched junction nucleotides: 12. Germline-derived CDR1 and CDR2 are MNHEY and SMNVEV (reference sequence). The CDR3: CASSLYGDSRLSSYEQYF. In nucleotides, the CDR3 is TGTGCCAGCAGTTTATACGGGGACAGCAGACTTAGCTCCTACGAGCAGTACTTC.

As DNA, the CDR3 is TGTGCCAGCCATCCTCTCGGCGGGGGAGAGACCTACGAGCAGTACTTC. Amino acid sequence: CASHPLGGGETYEQYF. The gene calls are TRBV2 and TRBJ2-7; 7 bases match TRBD2. The CDR3 is 16 amino acids. Germline loops: CDR1 SNHLY, CDR2 FYNNEI. V shed 8 bases and J 2 bases; nucleotides not matched to a gene: 15.

This sequence joins TRBV3-1 (or the pseudogene TRBV3-2) and TRBJ1-1; D uncertain. The germline V gene encodes CDR1 LGHDT and CDR2 YNNKEL (reference sequence). The germline V and J ends were trimmed by 0 bases and 0 bases, with 5 bases remaining between them. The CDR3 runs to 14 residues. CDR3 nucleotide sequence: TGTGCCAGCAGCCAAGAAGCAATGAACACTGAAGCTTTCTTT. This codes for CASSQEAMNTEAFF.

The CDR3 reads CASSPEYGGPLHF. Written as DNA, the CDR3 is TGTGCCAGCAGTCCCGAGTATGGCGGACCCCTCCACTTT. The V call is TRBV12-3 or TRBV12-4, the J call TRBJ1-6; D is uncertain. The CDR3 is 13 residues long. V was pared by 5 bases and J by 12 bases, with 14 bases between.

Notes on this clone: The DNA is omitted, as the CDR3 cannot be located on it reliably, and the CDR3 follows TCRdb's listing. This chain connects TRBV19 to TRBJ1-4. Termini included, the CDR3 measures 17 amino acids. Germline CDR1 and CDR2: LNHDA and SQIVND (reference sequence). CDR3 sequence reads: CASSILSWERANEKLFF.

J is TRBJ1-1 and V is TRBV19; D is perhaps TRBD1 (5 bases). The ends were cut back, 2 bases at V and 8 bases at J, with 9 bases in the middle. CDR3 length: 12 amino acids. CDR1 is LNHDA, CDR2 SQIVND, per germline (reference sequence). Written as DNA, the CDR3 is TGTGCCAGTAGTATACGAGGGGACGAAGCTTTCTTT. It encodes CASSIRGDEAFF.

V gene TRBV29-1 combines with J gene TRBJ1-2; 7 bases are a match to TRBD1. The CDR3 runs 14 residues. The germline CDR1 and CDR2 sequences are SQVTM and ANQGSEA. CDR3 nucleotides: TGCGCGAAGTGGCAGGGGGGAATAAGCGAAGGCTACACCTTC. Translated: CAKWQGGISEGYTF.

V and J are TRBV28 and TRBJ1-2; D possibly corresponds to TRBD1 (5 bases). V lost 6 bases to trimming and J lost 4 bases, with 18 bases between them. The CDR3 sequence is 15 residues long. Germline V gene lookup returns CDR1 MDHEN and CDR2 SYDVKM. The CDR3 sequence is CASSKTGLRLYGYTF. Written as DNA, the CDR3 is TGTGCCAGCAGCAAAACGGGACTCAGACTCTATGGCTACACCTTC.

The rearrangement links TRBV5-4 to TRBJ1-4, with 8 bases matching TRBD1. After removal of 4 bases from V and 3 bases from J, the junction contained 8 bases not matched to a gene. Germline V gene data show CDR1 as SGHNT and CDR2 as YYREEE (reference sequence). The CDR3 runs 16 residues. The CDR3 DNA is TGTGCCAGCAGCAACGACAGGGGCGGGGCTAATGAAAAACTGTTTTTT. It codes for CASSNDRGGANEKLFF.

This sequence joins TRBV4-1 and TRBJ1-1, with D unresolved. Trimming removed 3 bases at V and 10 bases at J, with 9 bases between. Germline loops: CDR1 MGHRA, CDR2 YSYEKL. CDR3 length: 11 amino acids. The CDR3 is CASSHFASAFF. CDR3 sequence (DNA): TGCGCCAGCAGCCACTTCGCCTCAGCTTTCTTT.

The chain couples TRBV5-4 to TRBJ2-2; 12 bases fit TRBD1. Looked up from germline, CDR1 is SGHNT and CDR2 is YYREEE (reference sequence). CDR3 length: 18 residues. V shed 4 bases, J shed 3 bases, and the junction held 10 bases outside the gene matches. The CDR3: CASSRGTGGDGHTGELFF. The CDR3 DNA is TGTGCCAGCAGCCGAGGGACAGGGGGCGATGGGCACACCGGGGAGCTGTTTTTT.

DNA for the CDR3: TGCGCCAGCAGCCTGTCCGGGACTCAAGGAAATGAGCAGTTCTTC. It specifies CASSLSGTQGNEQFF. The V and J genes are TRBV5-1 and TRBJ2-1; weak D call: TRBD2 (6 bases). V was pared by 4 bases and J by 7 bases, with 18 bases between. The germline V gene encodes CDR1 SGHRS and CDR2 YFSETQ. The length of the CDR3 is 15 residues.

The chain couples TRBV6-5 to TRBJ2-1; D is unclear. Trimming took off 4 bases at V and 2 bases at J, with 12 bases between the two ends. Per germline, CDR1 MNHEY and CDR2 SVGAGI. The length of the CDR3 is 15 residues. Here the CDR3 reads CASSSSGGAYNEQFF. The CDR3 DNA sequence: TGTGCCAGCAGTTCTTCAGGTGGCGCCTACAATGAGCAGTTCTTC.

The V gene is TRBV7-6, the J gene TRBJ1-2, with a possible D match to TRBD1 (6 bases). Trimming took off 5 bases at V and 3 bases at J, with 28 bases between the two ends. Germline-derived CDR1 and CDR2 are SGHVS and FNYEAQ. The CDR3 runs to 19 residues. The CDR3 sequence: CASSPYPRAGDTPDYGYTF. The CDR3 region has the DNA TGTGCCAGCAGCCCCTACCCGCGCGCAGGGGATACCCCGGACTATGGCTACACCTTC.

The V call is TRBV11-2, the J call TRBJ2-7; D might be TRBD1 (7 bases). CDR3 length equals 15 residues. Germline-derived CDR1 and CDR2 are SGHAT and FQNNGV. Trimming removed 6 bases at V and 0 bases at J, with 15 bases between. CDR3: CASSWAGQSSYEQYF. The CDR3 nucleotides read TGTGCCAGCAGTTGGGCGGGACAGAGCTCCTACGAGCAGTACTTC.

V and J are TRBV9 and TRBJ1-6; the match to TRBD1 covers 7 bases. The CDR3 runs 16 residues. In germline, CDR1 is SGDLS, CDR2 YYNGEE. The V segment lost 0 bases and the J segment 9 bases; nucleotides outside the gene matches: 9. Here the CDR3 reads CASSVGTGSPGSPLHF. The CDR3 DNA reads TGTGCCAGCAGCGTAGGGACAGGTTCCCCGGGTTCACCCCTCCACTTT.

V usage is TRBV3-1 (or the pseudogene TRBV3-2) and J usage is TRBJ1-1, with TRBD1 as a possible D gene (6 bases). Germline V gene lookup returns CDR1 LGHDT and CDR2 YNNKEL (reference sequence). The CDR3 is made up of 16 amino acids. V was shortened by 3 bases and J by 2 bases, with 16 bases between the two germline ends. The CDR3 region has the DNA TGTGCCAGCAGCCAGGGGGGGCTGTACCTCAACACTGAAGCTTTCTTT. Protein sequence: CASSQGGLYLNTEAFF.

This clone was counted a single time. V is TRBV5-1 and J is TRBJ2-5; 10 bases are a match to TRBD1. CDR1 is SGHRS, CDR2 YFSETQ, per germline. V gave up 2 bases and J gave up 3 bases; unmatched junction bases: 4. This CDR3 spans 15 amino acids. CDR3 amino acids: CASSFTGTGEETQYF. CDR3 nucleotides: TGCGCCAGCAGCTTCACCGGGACAGGGGAAGAGACCCAGTACTTC.

This chain uses TRBV4-1 with TRBJ1-4; D uncertain. The CDR3 runs 13 residues. V was pared by 6 bases and J by 7 bases, with 12 bases between. Germline lookup yields CDR1 MGHRA and CDR2 YSYEKL. This CDR3 is CASSTVLAEKLFF. The CDR3 DNA is TGCGCCAGCAGTACAGTGCTCGCTGAAAAACTGTTTTTT.

The chain carries TRBV7-9 and TRBJ1-3; TRBD1 aligns across 7 bases. V lost 5 bases, J lost 7 bases, and 11 bases stayed unmatched. The germline CDR1 and CDR2 sequences are SEHNR and FQNEAQ (reference sequence). The CDR3 spans 15 residues. The CDR3 region has the DNA TGTGCCAGCAGCCAAACGACAGGGCCTCCGAACACCATATATTTT. Translation gives CASSQTTGPPNTIYF.

The V and J genes are TRBV19 and TRBJ2-7, with 12 bases aligning to TRBD2. The CDR3 sequence is 15 residues long. Germline assignment: CDR1 LNHDA and CDR2 SQIVND (reference sequence). V shed 5 bases and J 1 base; nucleotides not matched to a gene: 3. The CDR3, as DNA: TGTGCCAGTAGTGCTAGCGGGGGGGCTTCCTACGAGCAGTACTTC. Protein: CASSASGGASYEQYF.